The clone carrying this TCR beta chain was detected only once. This record comes from a study of blood T cell repertoires in COVID-19. Background on the study: Whether acute or convalescent, the COVID-19 samples came from the United States, Italy and Spain. PBMCs, B-cell-depleted T cells, or T cells were the source of the cDNA or gDNA that made up the material.

Study processing details: Amplification from reference gene primers served as the basis for estimated nucleated cell counts. Profiled with immunoSEQ multiplex PCR; TCRdb holds only in-frame clones, not every one. D and trimming were read from the DNA, whereas the V and J calls and clone size are those reported in that table. This table holds 240,000 or so clones, approximately 85% found once. The CDR3 is made up of 11 amino acids. Trimming took off 5 bases at V and 6 bases at J, with 8 bases between the two ends. Germline values: CDR1 MNHEY, CDR2 SMNVEV (reference sequence). Material: peripheral blood. The chain is built from TRBV27 and TRBJ2-7; D perhaps matches TRBD1 (5 bases). This clonotype was obtained from a woman aged 25 to 45 with acute or convalescent COVID-19. The CDR3 is CASSQGTEQYF. DNA for the CDR3: TGTGCCAGCAGTCAGGGAACCGAGCAGTACTTC.